Presented here are 9 T cell receptor beta chains from one specimen sequenced in a study of monozygotic twins with inflammatory bowel disease. No DNA is given; TCRdb re-called the 5' RACE reads and lists each CDR3 protein once. This repertoire includes around 200,000 distinct CDR3 sequences. Material for sequencing was blood. The origin of the receptors is a human donor with ulcerative colitis or Crohn's disease, or a healthy co-twin of an affected twin (not recorded which).

V usage is TRBV27 and J usage is TRBJ2-3. This CDR3 region has 15 residues. Germline CDR1 reads MNHEY; CDR2 reads SMNVEV (reference sequence). CDR3 sequence: CASSLGVLRTDTQYF.

The CDR3: CASSSPPRGHNEQFF. The V call is TRBV27, the J call TRBJ2-1; TCRdb's D call of TRBD2 is untestable without DNA. From germline, CDR1 is MNHEY and CDR2 SMNVEV (reference sequence). This CDR3 has 15 residues.

J is TRBJ1-5 and V is TRBV5-6; with no DNA, the TCRdb D assignment of TRBD1 cannot be verified. Germline V lookup: CDR1 SGHDT, CDR2 YYEEEE. The CDR3 has 14 residues. The CDR3: CASSWTGDNQPQHF. The whole variable domain, remainder taken from reference TRBV5-6 and TRBJ1-5, is DAGVTQSPTHLIKTRGQQVTLRCSPKSGHDTVSWYQQALGQGPQFIFQYYEEEERQRGNFPDRFSGHQFPNYSSELNVNALLLGDSALYLCASSWTGDNQPQHFGDGTRLSIL.

The J gene is TRBJ1-1, the V gene TRBV20-1; the D call from TCRdb, TRBD1, cannot be confirmed without DNA. The CDR3 has 13 residues. CDR1 is DFQATT, CDR2 SNEGSKA, per germline (reference sequence). The CDR3 is CSARRGVNTEAFF.

The V gene is TRBV19, the J gene TRBJ1-5; TCRdb indicates TRBD1, and absent DNA this call remains unverified. This CDR3 spans 15 amino acids. Germline CDR1 reads LNHDA; CDR2 reads SQIVND (reference sequence). This CDR3 reads CASSIRGRGNQPQHF.

The chain employs TRBV5-1 and TRBJ1-4. Germline values: CDR1 SGHRS, CDR2 YFSETQ. The CDR3 length is 14 residues. CDR3 loop: CASSFGVTNEKLYF.

This CDR3 reads CASSYSNGDGRYEQYF. The genes are TRBV6-2 or TRBV6-3 and TRBJ2-7; TCRdb outputs TRBD2, but without DNA this stays unchecked. Germline lookup yields CDR1 MNHEY and CDR2 SVGEGT. This CDR3 is 16 amino acids long.

The chain is built from TRBV11-2 and TRBJ2-1; absent DNA, TCRdb's TRBD1 call cannot be checked. CDR1 SGHAT and CDR2 FQNNGV come from the germline V gene. CDR3 size: 15 residues. The CDR3 spells CASSLEGGASNEQFF.

This chain's CDR3 is CASSLFSRTSGYTF. The chain uses TRBV12-3 or TRBV12-4 and TRBJ1-2. This CDR3 contains 14 residues.